Presented here are 18 T cell receptor beta chains from one specimen sequenced in a study of blood T cell repertoires in COVID-19 (TCRdb year 2020). The library was generated by the immunoSEQ multiplex PCR assay. TCRdb provides this immuneACCESS table in a form limited to in-frame rearrangements. Some clones are lacking; in checked studies, under half of them reflect an unresolved V gene, and why the rest are absent is not known. Across this sample there are 200,000 to 300,000 clones, with roughly 91% seen only once. Jointly, the top ten make up more than 0.65% of the sample. Material: peripheral blood. The source is a young man with COVID-19, enrolled during active disease.

This chain connects TRBV28 to TRBJ1-3; D is undetermined. Germline V lookup: CDR1 MDHEN, CDR2 SYDVKM. The CDR3 consists of 15 residues. Deletions cut 3 bases from V and 0 bases from J, with 9 bases between. CDR3 amino acids: CASSLVRYSGNTIYF. The CDR3 DNA sequence: TGTGCCAGCAGTTTGGTCAGGTACTCTGGAAACACCATATATTTT.

The CDR3 is CASSMLAGGGTDTQYF. The CDR3 DNA is TGTGCCAGCAGTATGCTAGCGGGGGGAGGCACAGATACGCAGTATTTT. The chain couples TRBV2 to TRBJ2-3, with TRBD2 identical over 11 bases. Per germline, CDR1 SNHLY and CDR2 FYNNEI. The CDR3 loop spans 16 amino acids. With 5 bases clipped from V and 1 base from J, the junction kept 5 bases outside the gene matches.

The genes are TRBV9 and TRBJ2-1; TRBD2 matches at 7 bases. The CDR3 is 15 residues long. Looked up from germline, CDR1 is SGDLS and CDR2 is YYNGEE. V shed 3 bases and J 2 bases; nucleotides not matched to a gene: 5. This CDR3 reads CASSGGRGTYNEQFF. CDR3 nucleotides: TGTGCCAGCAGCGGAGGGCGGGGGACCTACAATGAGCAGTTCTTC.

The chain recombines TRBV19 with TRBJ2-7, with 7 bases aligning to TRBD1. Germline loops: CDR1 LNHDA, CDR2 SQIVND (reference sequence). The length of the CDR3 is 14 residues. V was clipped by 5 bases and J by 2 bases; unmatched bases: 6. CDR3 amino acids: CASSAMTGPYEQYF. In DNA form, the CDR3 reads TGTGCCAGTAGTGCTATGACAGGGCCCTACGAGCAGTACTTC. Drawing the rest from reference TRBV19 and TRBJ2-7, the complete variable domain is DGGITQSPKYLFRKEGQNVTLSCEQNLNHDAMYWYRQDPGQGLRLIYYSQIVNDFQKGDIAEGYSVSREKKESFPLTVTSAQKNPTAFYLCASSAMTGPYEQYFGPGTRLTVT.

This chain connects TRBV6-5 to TRBJ1-1; no definite D call. CDR3 size: 14 residues. Trimming removed 7 bases from V and 6 bases from J, with 18 bases in between. The V gene's germline CDR1 is MNHEY and CDR2 SVGAGI. This chain's CDR3 is CASIEGLNGAEAFF. The CDR3 bases are TGTGCCAGCATCGAAGGACTTAATGGGGCTGAAGCTTTCTTT.

This chain uses TRBV5-1 with TRBJ1-4, with 7 bases lining up with TRBD1. V was clipped by 1 base and J by 4 bases; unmatched bases: 10. Germline CDR1 reads SGHRS; CDR2 reads YFSETQ. This CDR3 is built from 17 residues. Written as DNA, the CDR3 is TGCGCCAGCAGCTTGAAGCACCGGACAGGAATTAATGAAAAACTGTTTTTT. Translation: CASSLKHRTGINEKLFF.

V usage is TRBV11-2 and J usage is TRBJ2-5, with 14 bases fitting TRBD2. The CDR3 has 16 amino acids. CDR1 and CDR2 (germline): SGHAT, FQNNGV. V was clipped by 5 bases and J by 1 base; unmatched bases: 3. CDR3 loop: CASSTGTSGGQETQYF. The CDR3 region has the DNA TGTGCCAGCAGCACCGGGACTAGCGGGGGCCAAGAGACCCAGTACTTC.

The J gene is TRBJ1-1, the V gene TRBV2; D is uncertain. Trimming stripped 8 bases from V and 1 base from J, with 11 bases between. This CDR3 spans 13 amino acids. Per the germline V gene, CDR1 is SNHLY and CDR2 is FYNNEI. For the CDR3, the DNA is TGTGCCAGCTTGTTCGGGTGGAACACTGAAGCTTTCTTT. It codes for CASLFGWNTEAFF.

V is TRBV9 and J is TRBJ2-5; D possibly corresponds to TRBD2 (5 bases). The ends were cut back, 2 bases at V and 4 bases at J, with 12 bases in the middle. This CDR3 spans 14 amino acids. Germline loops: CDR1 SGDLS, CDR2 YYNGEE. The CDR3 is CASSVTRGSETQYF. As DNA, the CDR3 is TGTGCCAGCAGCGTGACTCGAGGGTCAGAGACCCAGTACTTC.

This chain joins TRBV19 and TRBJ1-5; tentatively, D is TRBD1 (6 bases). CDR1 and CDR2 from the germline V gene are LNHDA and SQIVND (reference sequence). V was trimmed by 4 bases and J by 5 bases, leaving 18 bases between them. The CDR3 is 16 amino acids. This chain's CDR3 is CASSTTGRAGDQPQHF. The CDR3 nucleotides are TGTGCCAGTAGTACTACAGGGAGGGCAGGTGATCAGCCCCAGCATTTT.

J is TRBJ2-5 and V is TRBV5-1, with 7 bases lining up with TRBD2. Germline V CDR1 and CDR2: SGHRS, YFSETQ. V was clipped by 4 bases and J by 5 bases; unmatched bases: 8. The CDR3 covers 14 residues. The CDR3 reads CASSQNPGGETQYF. Written as DNA, the CDR3 is TGCGCCAGCAGCCAGAACCCGGGGGGTGAGACCCAGTACTTC.

This chain links TRBV9 with TRBJ1-6, with 11 bases identical to TRBD1. There are 16 residues in the CDR3. CDR1 is SGDLS, CDR2 YYNGEE, per germline. With V trimmed by 3 bases and J by 8 bases, 7 bases remained unmatched. The DNA for the CDR3 is TGTGCCAGCAGCGGCTTCGGACAGGGGGCCTATTCACCCCTCCACTTT. This sequence encodes CASSGFGQGAYSPLHF.

Of note for this clone: The sample carries other DNA sequences with the same CDR3. V and J are TRBV5-1 and TRBJ2-2, with D possibly being TRBD1 (6 bases). V was clipped by 4 bases and J by 4 bases, with 8 bases between them. Germline V CDR1 and CDR2: SGHRS, YFSETQ. The CDR3 spans 13 residues. The CDR3 bases are TGCGCCAGCAGCCTGACAGGCACCGGGGAGCTGTTTTTT. It codes for CASSLTGTGELFF.

The chain links TRBV2 to TRBJ2-5; 9 bases line up with TRBD2. The CDR3 totals 16 residues. J was trimmed by 1 base and V by 2 bases; bases with no gene match: 5. In germline, CDR1 is SNHLY, CDR2 FYNNEI. CDR3 loop: CASSELWRGGQETQYF. The DNA of the CDR3 is TGTGCCAGCAGTGAACTCTGGCGGGGGGGCCAAGAGACCCAGTACTTC. The full variable domain, completed using reference TRBV2 and TRBJ2-5, is EPEVTQTPSHQVTQMGQEVILRCVPISNHLYFYWYRQILGQKVEFLVSFYNNEISEKSEIFDDQFSVERPDGSNFTLKIRSTKLEDSAMYFCASSELWRGGQETQYFGPGTRLLVL.

This clone has just one count. The rearrangement links TRBV5-6 to TRBJ1-2; tentatively, D is TRBD1 (5 bases). Germline lookup yields CDR1 SGHDT and CDR2 YYEEEE. CDR3 length: 14 residues. V was pared by 0 bases and J by 4 bases, with 10 bases between. The CDR3 loop is CASSLVGGSYGYTF. The CDR3 nucleotides are TGTGCCAGCAGCTTGGTGGGGGGGAGCTATGGCTACACCTTC.

The gene calls are TRBV6-5 and TRBJ1-5, with 7 bases aligning to TRBD1. Germline lookup yields CDR1 MNHEY and CDR2 SVGAGI. Trimming at V came to 6 bases and at J to 2 bases, leaving 7 bases not matched to a gene. The CDR3 spans 15 residues. The CDR3 coding sequence is TGTGCCAGCAGACCAGGTGGACAGGGCAATCAGCCCCAGCATTTT. Its translation is CASRPGGQGNQPQHF.

V gene TRBV10-2 combines with J gene TRBJ1-5; unclear D gene. The CDR3 length is 17 residues. The V end lost 0 bases, the J end lost 0 bases, and 12 bases lay between the germline ends. Germline V gives CDR1 WSHSY, CDR2 SAAADI. CDR3: CASSESRLADSNQPQHF. The CDR3 DNA reads TGCGCCAGCAGTGAGTCGAGATTAGCCGATAGCAATCAGCCCCAGCATTTT.

The chain is built from TRBV5-1 and TRBJ2-2; no clear D. Germline loops: CDR1 SGHRS, CDR2 YFSETQ. The V end lost 4 bases, the J end lost 6 bases, and 13 bases lay between the germline ends. The CDR3 spans 14 residues. The CDR3 loop reads CASSARQDAGELFF. The CDR3 DNA sequence: TGCGCCAGCAGCGCGCGACAAGACGCCGGGGAGCTGTTTTTT.